This T cell receptor (beta chain) stems from a study of T cells expressing NK-cell markers (dated by TCRdb to the early 2020s). Some background on the complete study: Three sorted T-cell subsets (CD3+CD56+NKG2C+, CD3+CD56+NKG2C- and CD3+CD56-NKG2C+) from eight donors had their TCR beta-chain repertoires profiled. Among the eight sequenced donors, only one was HCMV-seronegative, while the other seven were HCMV-seropositive. All eight donors whose samples were sequenced were randomly selected healthy volunteers, three of them men and five women. Illumina HiSeq 2000/2500, MiSeq or NextSeq was used to sequence libraries as 2 x 150 bp reads. Study-wide findings and limitations: Whether the expanded NKG2C-expressing T cell clones were specific for HCMV antigens remained unclear. In six or seven donors, the dominant CD3+CD56+NKG2C+ clonotypes ranked among the top 10 CD8+ clonotypes, making up roughly 1.0-8% of CD8+ T cells. Those dominant clonotypes were again the most abundant among CD3+CD56-NKG2C+ cells in four donors, at roughly 28.3-60.1%.

The CDR3, from cysteine to phenylalanine, totals 13 residues. This entry has no DNA. CDR1 and CDR2 were assigned from the germline V gene (reference sequence) as DFQATT and SNEGSKA. To determine HCMV serostatus, a commercial ELISA kit was used to detect HCMV-specific IgG in serum. Peripheral blood mononuclear cells were isolated from blood by Ficoll density gradient centrifugation. The sequencer was an Illumina HiSeq 2000. The TCR beta cDNA libraries were made using 5'RACE template switching, a step that added both a universal primer site and unique molecular identifiers. Synthesis of cDNA was primed from the TCR beta constant segment and was followed by two consecutive PCR amplification steps. The authors' pipeline ran thus. Reads were demultiplexed and grouped by UMI with MIGEC, and clonotypes were assembled and quantified with MiTCR. To remove erroneous sequences, TCR cDNA sequences were retained only when supported by two or more reads. Downstream repertoire analysis used the tcR package, and clonotypes were matched across fractions by CDR3 nucleotide sequence plus V segment. Antigen specificity was annotated against VDJdb with VDJmatch, allowing one amino acid substitution in CDR3. TCRdb reprocessed the reads; each CDR3 protein sequence makes one entry, and DNA is unavailable. V and J calls and clone size were set by TCRdb, not the authors. The table kept for this sample lists about 5,100 distinct CDR3 sequences. Together, the top ten hold roughly 14% of the sample.

A word on this clonotype: No cognate antigen has been identified for it.

This sequence was found in a man aged 18 to 29 in good health. Donor details come from another sample of the same person, matched by shared clones. The specimen sequenced was blood T cells: a sorted CD56 or NKG2C T cell subset, CD4+ or CD8+ T cells, or bulk PBMC T cells (not recorded which). Rearrangement joined TRBV20-1 to TRBJ2-5; with no DNA, the TCRdb D assignment of TRBD1 cannot be verified. CDR3 region: CSARAPGEETQYF.